The subject of this entry is one T cell receptor (beta chain). The data were obtained in a study of regulatory T cells in long-lasting Graves disease. Study as a whole: Newly diagnosed Graves' patients took antithyroid drugs under 3 months.

Time point noted: newly diagnosed GD, antithyroid drugs for less than 3 months. With RNA extracted from PBMCs as input, the TCR library was made. The TCR beta library used iRepertoire HTBI primers with Arm-PCR amplification of CDR3. Source study methods: Gene usage covered some 60 TRBV and 14 to 15 TRBJ segments. TCRdb redid the calling of the multiplex PCR reads with MiXCR, one entry per CDR3 protein. Clone size and V and J calls follow TCRdb, not the original study. Among 440,000 or so distinct CDR3 sequences listed, less than 20% were seen once. These data were likewise used in another study, on T cells in Graves' hyperthyroidism and ophthalmopathy.

The sequencing here drew on peripheral blood mononuclear cells (PBMCs), taken at new diagnosis, from a patient treated with antithyroid drugs. This sequence was found in a woman aged 25 to 39 with Graves disease.

The CDR3 region has the DNA TGCAGCGCTTGTGAAAGGGGCGACGACGAGCAGTACTTC. It codes for CSACERGDDEQYF. The genes are TRBV29-1 and TRBJ2-7; D possibly corresponds to TRBD1 (5 bases). Germline assignment: CDR1 SQVTM and CDR2 ANQGSEA. The CDR3 totals 13 residues. Trimming cost V 7 bases and J 5 bases, with 18 bases left between them.